These 11 T cell receptor beta chains share one sample of origin, sequenced in a study of graft-versus-host responses after intestinal transplantation. These TCRs are of unknown antigen specificity. Sequencing used immunoSEQ multiplex PCR; TCRdb keeps in-frame clones, though not all of them. The sample has about 99,000 clones, around 93% seen once. The specimen was unstimulated CD8+ T cells sorted from spleen or lymph node cells, collected before transplant. The receptors derive from a human donor who was the organ donor for an intestinal transplant.

The chain has TRBV6-5 and TRBJ2-2; D uncertain. The CDR3 spans 14 residues. Trimming cost V 3 bases and J 2 bases, with 7 bases left between them. Germline V gene sequence: CDR1 MNHEY, CDR2 SVGAGI. CDR3 region: CASSYLDNTGELFF. The CDR3 DNA reads TGTGCCAGCAGTTATCTAGATAACACCGGGGAGCTGTTTTTT.

The rearrangement joins TRBV6-5 to TRBJ2-3; D not resolved. The CDR3 totals 14 residues. Trimming took off 2 bases at V and 0 bases at J, with 6 bases between the two ends. The germline V gene encodes CDR1 MNHEY and CDR2 SVGAGI. CDR3 protein: CASSYHGSTDTQYF. The CDR3 bases are TGTGCCAGCAGTTACCACGGGAGCACAGATACGCAGTATTTT.

This chain links TRBV6-1 with TRBJ1-2; perhaps TRBD1 as D (5 bases). The CDR3 contains 13 residues. Per germline, CDR1 MNHNS and CDR2 SASEGT. V shed 8 bases and J shed 7 bases, with 17 bases lying between them. Here the CDR3 reads CASPNRGGTGYTF. DNA of the CDR3: TGTGCCAGCCCAAACCGGGGAGGGACTGGCTACACCTTC.

The chain uses TRBV7-9 and TRBJ1-1; TRBD1 agrees at 9 bases. Trimming removed 1 base from V and 5 bases from J; junction bases left unmatched: 5. CDR3 length: 15 residues. Germline V CDR1 and CDR2: SEHNR, FQNEAQ (reference sequence). The CDR3 region has the DNA TGTGCCAGCAGCTTAGTATGGACAGGGGCGACTGAAGCTTTCTTT. Residues: CASSLVWTGATEAFF. Full variable domain (rest looked up from reference TRBV7-9 and TRBJ1-1): DTGVSQNPRHKITKRGQNVTFRCDPISEHNRLYWYRQTLGQGPEFLTYFQNEAQLEKSRLLSDRFSAERPKGSFSTLEIQRTEQGDSAMYLCASSLVWTGATEAFFGQGTRLTVV.

V gene TRBV6-6 combines with J gene TRBJ2-4; D is possibly TRBD1 (5 bases). The V gene lost 2 bases and the J gene lost 3 bases, with 14 bases spanning the gap. Germline loops: CDR1 MNHNY, CDR2 SVGAGI (reference sequence). The CDR3 length is 16 residues. Here the CDR3 reads CASSYIGEVDKNIQYF. The CDR3 DNA reads as TGTGCCAGCAGTTACATAGGGGAAGTTGACAAAAACATTCAGTACTTC.

The rearrangement links TRBV4-1 to TRBJ2-5, with 10 bases identical to TRBD2. J lost 5 bases, V lost 3 bases, and 12 bases had no gene match. CDR1 is MGHRA and CDR2 is YSYEKL in the germline V gene. This CDR3 has 17 amino acids. The CDR3 spells CASSHDPTSGDGETQYF. The DNA for the CDR3 is TGCGCCAGCAGCCACGATCCTACTAGCGGGGACGGGGAGACCCAGTACTTC.

The chain carries TRBV9 and TRBJ2-1; 10 bases align to TRBD2. Germline V gene sequence: CDR1 SGDLS, CDR2 YYNGEE. V was clipped by 5 bases and J by 5 bases; unmatched bases: 7. This CDR3 region has 15 residues. CDR3 nucleotide sequence: TGTGCCAGCAGTAAAGCGGGGGGGCCGGACAATGAGCAGTTCTTC. Translated, it gives CASSKAGGPDNEQFF.

The chain combines TRBV6-1 with TRBJ1-1, with TRBD1 as a possible D gene (6 bases). Per germline, CDR1 MNHNS and CDR2 SASEGT. Trimming removed 2 bases at V and 7 bases at J, with 14 bases between. This CDR3 has 14 amino acids. CDR3 protein: CASSETGHPFEAFF. CDR3 in DNA: TGTGCCAGCAGTGAAACGGGACATCCCTTTGAAGCTTTCTTT.

The chain recombines TRBV5-1 with TRBJ2-3, with TRBD1 as a possible D gene (6 bases). Trimming took 0 bases from V and 3 from J, leaving 17 bases between them. The CDR3 runs to 17 residues. Germline V gene sequence: CDR1 SGHRS, CDR2 YFSETQ. CDR3 in DNA: TGCGCCAGCAGCTTGGCCTGGACAGTCTTACGGACAGATACGCAGTATTTT. This sequence encodes CASSLAWTVLRTDTQYF.

In its sample, this clone was seen once. The chain couples TRBV7-6 to TRBJ2-5; the D gene is possibly TRBD2 (5 bases). The germline V and J ends were trimmed by 0 bases and 6 bases, with 14 bases remaining between them. Per germline, CDR1 SGHVS and CDR2 FNYEAQ. CDR3 length: 15 residues. The CDR3 is CASSLAPSGEKTQYF. The CDR3, as DNA: TGTGCCAGCAGCTTAGCGCCATCCGGGGAAAAGACCCAGTACTTC.

The chain has TRBV9 and TRBJ2-1, with 11 bases fitting TRBD1. In germline, CDR1 is SGDLS, CDR2 YYNGEE. The CDR3 extends over 17 amino acids. With V trimmed by 4 bases and J by 6 bases, 12 bases remained unmatched. The CDR3 protein is CASSLNPGTGGANEQFF. The DNA for the CDR3 is TGTGCCAGCAGCCTCAACCCCGGGACAGGGGGAGCCAATGAGCAGTTCTTC.